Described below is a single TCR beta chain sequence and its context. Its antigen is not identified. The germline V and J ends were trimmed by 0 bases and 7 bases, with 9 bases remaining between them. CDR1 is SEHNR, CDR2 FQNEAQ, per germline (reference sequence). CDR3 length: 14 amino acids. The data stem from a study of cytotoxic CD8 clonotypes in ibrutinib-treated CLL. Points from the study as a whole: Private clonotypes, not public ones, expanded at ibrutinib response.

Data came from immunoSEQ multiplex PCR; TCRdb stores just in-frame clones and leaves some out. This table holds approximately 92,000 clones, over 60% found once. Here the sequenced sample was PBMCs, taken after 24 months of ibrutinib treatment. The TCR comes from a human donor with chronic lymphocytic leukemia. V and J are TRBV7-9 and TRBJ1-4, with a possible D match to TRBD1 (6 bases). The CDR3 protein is CASSLARDTEKLFF. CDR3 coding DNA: TGTGCCAGCAGCTTAGCCAGGGACACTGAAAAACTGTTTTTT.